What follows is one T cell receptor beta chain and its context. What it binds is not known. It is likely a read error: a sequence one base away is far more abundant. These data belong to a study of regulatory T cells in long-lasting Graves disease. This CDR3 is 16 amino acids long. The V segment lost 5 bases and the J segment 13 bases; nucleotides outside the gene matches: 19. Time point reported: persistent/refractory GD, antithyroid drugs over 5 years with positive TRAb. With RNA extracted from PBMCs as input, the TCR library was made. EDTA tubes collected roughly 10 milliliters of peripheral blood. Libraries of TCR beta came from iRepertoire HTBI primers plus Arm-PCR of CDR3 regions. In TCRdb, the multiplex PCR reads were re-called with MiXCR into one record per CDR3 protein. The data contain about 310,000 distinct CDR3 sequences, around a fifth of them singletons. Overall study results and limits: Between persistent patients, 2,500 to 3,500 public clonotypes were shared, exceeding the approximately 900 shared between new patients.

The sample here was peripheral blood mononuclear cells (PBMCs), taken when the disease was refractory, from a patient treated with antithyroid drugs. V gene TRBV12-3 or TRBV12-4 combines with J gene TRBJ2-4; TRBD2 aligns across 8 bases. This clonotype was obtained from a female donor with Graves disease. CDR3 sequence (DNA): TGTGCCAGCAGTAAGGAAGTGGGACTAGTGGGAGAGGCCCAGTACTTC. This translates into CASSKEVGLVGEAQYF.